The 23 T cell receptor beta chains below come from one sample, sequenced in a study of blood T cells in healthy people across ages (dated by TCRdb to about 2015). The library came from 5' RACE. Sequencing instrument: Illumina HiSeq 2500. The second PCR ran for about 6 to 12 cycles and used a J-beta primer mix along with a sample-barcoded 5' primer. TCRdb trimmed public reads at Q25 via fastp, called clones via MiXCR and kept in-frame beta chains. Every distinct CDR3 protein forms one entry, paired with its most common genes and DNA. This sample holds 1.5 million to 2 million distinct CDR3 sequences; roughly 27% were observed only once. The ten largest clones capture roughly 8% of the sample. The sample was blood. These receptors originate from a woman in her 30s in good health.

This chain joins TRBV20-1 and TRBJ1-2; D call uncertain. Germline CDR1 is DFQATT and CDR2 is SNEGSKA (reference sequence). Trimming pared 0 bases from V and 4 bases from J, leaving 12 bases between. The CDR3 totals 14 residues. As DNA, the CDR3 is TGCAGTGCTAGAGATTTGAACAGATTCTATGGCTACACCTTC. Its translation is CSARDLNRFYGYTF.

The sample holds many counts of this clonotype. V is TRBV7-2 and J is TRBJ2-3, with 8 bases that match TRBD1. V was pared by 6 bases and J by 2 bases, with 10 bases of the junction left unmatched. Germline lookup yields CDR1 SGHTA and CDR2 FQGNSA. This CDR3 contains 16 residues. The CDR3 reads CASRFAGGSFTDTQYF. CDR3 coding DNA: TGTGCCAGCAGATTTGCAGGGGGCTCTTTCACAGATACGCAGTATTTT.

This clonotype was counted a few times. The V gene is TRBV7-9, the J gene TRBJ2-3, with 8 bases that match TRBD1. The CDR3 contains 15 residues. CDR1 SEHNR and CDR2 FQNEAQ come from the germline V gene (reference sequence). After removal of 6 bases from V and 0 bases from J, the junction contained 5 bases not matched to a gene. Here the CDR3 reads CASSTDRESTDTQYF. In DNA form, the CDR3 reads TGTGCCAGCAGTACGGACAGGGAGAGCACAGATACGCAGTATTTT.

This clonotype was recorded many times. The genes are TRBV28 and TRBJ2-7; D is unresolved. Germline V gene data show CDR1 as MDHEN and CDR2 as SYDVKM. With 3 bases removed from V and 3 bases from J, the gap between germline ends came to 9 bases. CDR3 size: 13 residues. The CDR3 DNA reads TGTGCCAGCAGTTTTACAGAATACTACGAGCAGTACTTC. Translated: CASSFTEYYEQYF.

This clonotype came up a few times. J is TRBJ2-3 and V is TRBV12-3 or TRBV12-4; 10 bases are a match to TRBD2. The V and J ends lost 5 bases and 1 base, in that order; junction bases with no gene match: 6. This CDR3 spans 16 amino acids. CDR3 sequence reads: CASSNSGGGRTDTQYF. Written as DNA, the CDR3 is TGTGCCAGCAGTAACAGCGGGGGGGGCCGCACAGATACGCAGTATTTT.

This clonotype was counted only a few times. This rearrangement joins TRBV4-2 to TRBJ2-7; 9 positions match TRBD1. CDR3 length: 15 residues. V gave up 2 bases and J gave up 5 bases; unmatched junction bases: 7. Germline V gives CDR1 LGHNA, CDR2 YNFKEQ. The CDR3 here is CASSQTGTGRNEQYF. The CDR3 DNA sequence: TGTGCCAGCAGCCAAACCGGGACAGGGAGAAACGAGCAGTACTTC.

The chain has TRBV20-1 and TRBJ1-1; D remains ambiguous. The germline V and J ends were trimmed by 5 bases and 3 bases, with 16 bases remaining between them. This CDR3 has 14 amino acids. The germline gives CDR1 DFQATT, CDR2 SNEGSKA (reference sequence). CDR3 protein: CSAPKPGRDTEAFF. The CDR3 coding sequence is TGCAGTGCTCCAAAGCCGGGGAGGGACACTGAAGCTTTCTTT.

The CDR3 protein is CASSEEGNTEAFF. In DNA, the CDR3 is TGTGCCAGCTCCGAGGAGGGGAACACTGAAGCTTTCTTT. The chain couples TRBV18 to TRBJ1-1; D not resolved. V shed 6 bases and J shed 1 base, with 9 bases lying between them. This CDR3 has 13 amino acids. Germline V gene data show CDR1 as KGHSH and CDR2 as LQKENI.

This rearrangement joins TRBV2 to TRBJ1-1; D is uncertain. With 8 bases removed from V and 4 bases from J, the gap between germline ends came to 5 bases. The length of the CDR3 is 10 residues. The germline gives CDR1 SNHLY, CDR2 FYNNEI. The CDR3 spells CASLTTEAFF. The CDR3, as DNA: TGTGCCAGCCTCACCACTGAAGCTTTCTTT. The full variable domain, its missing parts supplied by reference TRBV2 and TRBJ1-1, is EPEVTQTPSHQVTQMGQEVILRCVPISNHLYFYWYRQILGQKVEFLVSFYNNEISEKSEIFDDQFSVERPDGSNFTLKIRSTKLEDSAMYFCASLTTEAFFGQGTRLTVV.

Note on this clonotype: Given a much more abundant clone one base away, this may be a read error. The chain links TRBV10-1 to TRBJ2-7, with D possibly matching TRBD1 (6 bases). Deletions cut 6 bases from V and 5 bases from J, with 17 bases between. The CDR3 has 14 residues. Germline-derived CDR1 and CDR2 are WNHNN and SYGVQD (reference sequence). The CDR3 bases are TGCGCCAGCAGGGCCCAGGGGAAACCCGACGAGCAGTACTTC. The encoded protein is CASRAQGKPDEQYF.

Comment on this clonotype: Just one base apart from a much larger clone, this may be a read error. The chain uses TRBV12-3 or TRBV12-4 and TRBJ2-5, with 8 bases matching TRBD2. V trimming: 0 bases; J trimming: 11 bases; junction bases outside the gene matches: 14. The CDR3 is 16 amino acids. CDR3 protein: CASSLAPSGSYNEQYF. The CDR3 bases are TGTGCCAGCAGTTTAGCGCCTAGCGGGTCCTACAATGAGCAGTACTTC.

In this sample, this clonotype turned up many times. This chain connects TRBV5-1 to TRBJ1-5; D not certain. Germline lookup yields CDR1 SGHRS and CDR2 YFSETQ. V lost 4 bases, J lost 4 bases, and 15 bases lay in between. This CDR3 has 15 amino acids. The CDR3 nucleotides read TGCGCCAGCAGCCCCAATGGCGGGCTTAATCAGCCCCAGCATTTT. Residues: CASSPNGGLNQPQHF.

The chain recombines TRBV9 with TRBJ2-7, with D perhaps matching TRBD2 (5 bases). Trimming stripped 3 bases from V and 3 bases from J, with 10 bases between. CDR3 size: 13 residues. Per the germline V gene, CDR1 is SGDLS and CDR2 is YYNGEE. In DNA, the CDR3 is TGTGCCAGCAGCGAACGAGGAGGCTACGAGCAGTACTTC. It yields the protein CASSERGGYEQYF.

The chain has TRBV20-1 and TRBJ2-7; 9 bases align to TRBD2. Trimming at V came to 3 bases and at J to 4 bases, leaving 10 bases not matched to a gene. This CDR3 is built from 15 residues. Germline lookup yields CDR1 DFQATT and CDR2 SNEGSKA (reference sequence). CDR3 loop: CSASLGLAGSYEQYF. In nucleotides, the CDR3 is TGCAGTGCTAGTTTGGGACTAGCCGGTTCGTACGAGCAGTACTTC.

The chain has TRBV3-1 and TRBJ2-5, with 8 bases aligning to TRBD2. Trimming cost V 4 bases and J 0 bases; bases outside gene matches: 7. Germline CDR1 reads LGHDT; CDR2 reads YNNKEL (reference sequence). CDR3 length: 16 residues. CDR3 DNA sequence: TGTGCCAGCAGCCTTAGGGCTAGCGGGTACCAAGAGACCCAGTACTTC. It is translated as CASSLRASGYQETQYF.

Only a few counts were recorded for this clonotype. DNA for the CDR3: TGTGCCAGCACCTTGACAGGGGGACTCGCCGGGGAGCTGTTTTTT. It yields the protein CASTLTGGLAGELFF. The chain employs TRBV7-9 and TRBJ2-2; 9 nucleotides align to TRBD1. CDR1 is SEHNR and CDR2 is FQNEAQ in the germline V gene (reference sequence). The junction had 9 bases not matched to a gene; V was cut back by 7 bases and J by 6 bases. This CDR3 contains 15 residues.

The sample holds a few counts of this clonotype. The chain uses TRBV2 and TRBJ2-7; possible D gene TRBD2, 6 bases. Trimming left V 10 bases short and J 7 bases short, with 17 bases between. Germline V gene data show CDR1 as SNHLY and CDR2 as FYNNEI. CDR3 size: 12 residues. CDR3 nucleotide sequence: TGTGCCATTCGGGACTCCAACAATGAGCAGTACTTC. Protein: CAIRDSNNEQYF. Together with reference TRBV2 and TRBJ2-7, the CDR3 gives the full variable domain: EPEVTQTPSHQVTQMGQEVILRCVPISNHLYFYWYRQILGQKVEFLVSFYNNEISEKSEIFDDQFSVERPDGSNFTLKIRSTKLEDSAMYFCAIRDSNNEQYFGPGTRLTVT.

CDR3 nucleotide sequence: TGTGCCAGCAGCAACAGGGAAATAGAGCAGTACTTC. Its translation: CASSNREIEQYF. V usage is TRBV7-9 and J usage is TRBJ2-7, with D maybe TRBD1 (6 bases). Between the trimmed V and J ends, which lost 5 bases and 7 bases, there was a span of 12 bases. The CDR3 loop spans 12 amino acids. Germline CDR1 and CDR2: SEHNR and FQNEAQ (reference sequence).

The CDR3 sequence: CSVDQRRNTEAFF. In DNA, the CDR3 is TGCAGCGTTGACCAACGTAGGAACACTGAAGCTTTCTTT. This chain joins TRBV29-1 and TRBJ1-1; D is unresolved. V was cut by 3 bases and J by 1 base, with 9 bases left in between. Per the germline V gene, CDR1 is SQVTM and CDR2 is ANQGSEA. The CDR3 is 13 residues long.

This clonotype was observed a single time. V usage is TRBV7-9 and J usage is TRBJ2-7; D may be TRBD2 (5 bases). Trimming shortened V by 5 bases and J by 0 bases, and 17 bases separated the two germline ends. There are 16 residues in the CDR3. Germline V gene data show CDR1 as SEHNR and CDR2 as FQNEAQ (reference sequence). The CDR3 is CASSTNTGLSSYEQYF. The CDR3 bases are TGTGCCAGCAGCACCAACACCGGACTCAGCTCCTACGAGCAGTACTTC. Supplemented by reference TRBV7-9 and TRBJ2-7, the full variable domain reads DTGVSQNPRHKITKRGQNVTFRCDPISEHNRLYWYRQTLGQGPEFLTYFQNEAQLEKSRLLSDRFSAERPKGSFSTLEIQRTEQGDSAMYLCASSTNTGLSSYEQYFGPGTRLTVT.

Worth noting for this clonotype: One base away lies a much larger clone, so this may be a sequencing read error. The chain uses TRBV7-2 and TRBJ2-1, with no clear D. The CDR3 is 14 amino acids. The ends were cut back, 6 bases at V and 8 bases at J, with 17 bases in the middle. CDR1 is SGHTA, CDR2 FQGNSA, per germline. The CDR3 coding sequence is TGTGCCAGCAGGCTTAGACAATTACGGGATGAGCAGTTCTTC. As protein: CASRLRQLRDEQFF.

This chain links TRBV5-1 with TRBJ2-3, with 12 bases identical to TRBD2. The CDR3 is 19 amino acids. The germline V gene has CDR1 SGHRS and CDR2 YFSETQ. V gave up 0 bases and J gave up 2 bases; unmatched junction bases: 10. The CDR3 DNA reads as TGCGCCAGCAGCTTGGGAATCGGACTAGCGGGACCCTACACAGATACGCAGTATTTT. Its protein product is CASSLGIGLAGPYTDTQYF.

This clonotype has a handful of counts. This chain joins TRBV20-1 and TRBJ1-4; 7 nucleotides match TRBD1. Germline CDR1 DFQATT, CDR2 SNEGSKA (reference sequence). This CDR3 is 14 amino acids long. The J segment lost 5 bases and the V segment lost 3 bases, leaving 6 bases of the junction unmatched. CDR3 sequence reads: CSASRGGQNEKLFF. The CDR3 region has the DNA TGCAGTGCTAGTCGAGGGGGACAGAATGAAAAACTGTTTTTT.